Listed here are 27 T cell receptor beta chains from one sample, sequenced in a study of PD-L1 blockade in urothelial cancer. Sequenced by immunoSEQ multiplex PCR; TCRdb stores in-frame clones only, minus some. The profile shows approximately 50,000 clones, more than 80% of them singletons. The time point was: pretreatment peripheral blood. The sample consisted of PBMCs, taken around atezolizumab (anti-PD-L1) treatment. These receptors originate from a man aged 45-65 years with urothelial cancer.

DNA of the CDR3: TGTGCCAGCAGCTTATCGGACAGGAACACTGAAGCTTTCTTT. This translates into CASSLSDRNTEAFF. The chain carries TRBV7-3 and TRBJ1-1; possibly TRBD1 for D (6 bases). CDR1 SGHTA and CDR2 FQGTGA come from the germline V gene. V dropped 2 bases and J dropped 1 base, with 8 bases sitting between them. The CDR3 loop spans 14 amino acids.

The V call is TRBV9, the J call TRBJ1-3, with D unresolved. Germline CDR1 is SGDLS and CDR2 is YYNGEE. The CDR3 covers 14 residues. V was clipped by 0 bases and J by 2 bases, with 6 bases between them. CDR3 bases: TGTGCCAGCAGCGTAGACGGGGCTGGAAACACCATATATTTT. Amino acids: CASSVDGAGNTIYF.

The gene calls are TRBV7-9 and TRBJ1-3, with 7 bases matching TRBD1. The trim removed 5 bases at V and 1 base at J, leaving 2 bases unmatched. The germline CDR1 and CDR2 sequences are SEHNR and FQNEAQ (reference sequence). The CDR3 runs 14 residues. CDR3 sequence reads: CASSDRDSGNTIYF. DNA of the CDR3: TGTGCCAGCAGCGACAGGGATTCTGGAAACACCATATATTTT.

The V call is TRBV6-1, the J call TRBJ1-6; the match to TRBD1 covers 9 bases. This CDR3 contains 13 residues. Trimming took 8 bases from V and 9 from J; bases not matched to a gene: 5. Germline CDR1 is MNHNS and CDR2 is SASEGT. The DNA of the CDR3 is TGTGCCAGCGGACAGGGGAGCGTTTCACCCCTCCACTTT. Amino acids: CASGQGSVSPLHF.

The genes are TRBV7-9 and TRBJ2-2; D gene unclear. The CDR3 is 11 amino acids. CDR1 is SEHNR and CDR2 is FQNEAQ in the germline V gene (reference sequence). V lost 4 bases, J lost 10 bases, and 7 bases lay in between. CDR3: CASSSESELFF. The CDR3 region has the DNA TGTGCCAGCAGCTCGGAGTCGGAGCTGTTTTTT.

This clone was seen a single time. The V call is TRBV25-1, the J call TRBJ2-1; maybe TRBD2 (6 bases). CDR3 length equals 16 residues. The germline V and J ends were trimmed by 0 bases and 7 bases, with 16 bases remaining between them. In germline, CDR1 is MGHDK, CDR2 SYGVNS. The CDR3: CASSEYSAGTRNEQFF. In DNA, the CDR3 is TGTGCCAGCAGTGAATATAGTGCGGGAACACGGAATGAGCAGTTCTTC.

The gene calls are TRBV27 and TRBJ2-1, with D possibly matching TRBD1 (6 bases). Trimming stripped 0 bases from V and 1 base from J, with 10 bases between. Germline V gene data show CDR1 as MNHEY and CDR2 as SMNVEV (reference sequence). The CDR3 has 16 residues. Written as DNA, the CDR3 is TGTGCCAGCAGTTTATCTGGCAGGGGTTCCTACAATGAGCAGTTCTTC. It codes for CASSLSGRGSYNEQFF.

This clone was observed a few times. J is TRBJ1-6 and V is TRBV7-9; no definite D call. This CDR3 is 17 amino acids long. Trimming shortened V by 0 bases and J by 0 bases, and 9 bases separated the two germline ends. CDR1 and CDR2 (germline): SEHNR, FQNEAQ (reference sequence). The CDR3 protein is CASSLAGGSSYNSPLHF. CDR3 bases: TGTGCCAGCAGCTTAGCGGGCGGGAGCTCCTATAATTCACCCCTCCACTTT.

The J gene is TRBJ2-5, the V gene TRBV7-9, with D possibly being TRBD1 (6 bases). Per the germline V gene, CDR1 is SEHNR and CDR2 is FQNEAQ (reference sequence). Trimming pared 7 bases from V and 7 bases from J, leaving 22 bases between. The CDR3 loop spans 15 amino acids. The CDR3 region is CASNLDSFFHGTQYF. Written as DNA, the CDR3 is TGTGCCAGCAACCTGGACAGCTTCTTCCATGGGACCCAGTACTTC.

This clone was seen at least ten times. The V call is TRBV28, the J call TRBJ2-7; maybe TRBD2 (6 bases). The ends were cut back, 8 bases at V and 0 bases at J, with 20 bases in the middle. This CDR3 spans 16 amino acids. Looked up from germline, CDR1 is MDHEN and CDR2 is SYDVKM. Written as DNA, the CDR3 is TGTGCCAGCGGGGGAGCGAGGAGGGCTAGCTCCTACGAGCAGTACTTC. Its protein product is CASGGARRASSYEQYF.

J is TRBJ2-3 and V is TRBV28, with 9 nucleotides matching TRBD2. The J segment lost 0 bases and the V segment lost 5 bases, leaving 9 bases of the junction unmatched. CDR1 and CDR2 from the germline V gene are MDHEN and SYDVKM. The CDR3 contains 17 residues. The chain's CDR3 is CASSLAGKPSSTDTQYF. CDR3 DNA: TGTGCCAGCAGTCTAGCGGGGAAGCCCTCTAGCACAGATACGCAGTATTTT.

About this clone: At one end the junction does not follow the germline gene, possibly because of a read error. The CDR3 reads CASTLAGLGVRETQYF. The CDR3 DNA reads TGTGCCAGCACCTTAGCGGGCTTAGGGGTGAGAGAGACCCAGTACTTC. This chain joins TRBV7-8 and TRBJ2-5; 7 bases are shared with TRBD2. The CDR3 spans 16 residues. CDR1 is SGHVS, CDR2 FQNEAQ, per germline.

The V and J genes are TRBV30 and TRBJ2-7; 7 bases match TRBD1. Trimming removed 5 bases from V and 2 bases from J; junction bases left unmatched: 0. The CDR3 sequence is 11 residues long. Per germline, CDR1 GTSNPN and CDR2 SVGIG (reference sequence). CDR3 DNA: TGTGCCTGGGGACAGGCCTACGAGCAGTACTTC. Encoded protein: CAWGQAYEQYF. Combining the CDR3 with reference TRBV30 and TRBJ2-7 gives the whole variable domain SQTIHQWPATLVQPVGSPLSLECTVEGTSNPNLYWYRQAAGRGLQLLFYSVGIGQISSEVPQNLSASRPQDRQFILSSKKLLLSDSGFYLCAWGQAYEQYFGPGTRLTVT.

The V call is TRBV19, the J call TRBJ1-1; D not resolved. Germline values: CDR1 LNHDA, CDR2 SQIVND (reference sequence). The CDR3 is 12 amino acids. Trimming took off 3 bases at V and 7 bases at J, with 9 bases between the two ends. The CDR3 coding sequence is TGTGCCAGTAGTATGGTTCCCAGTGAAGCTTTCTTT. Encoded protein: CASSMVPSEAFF.

The chain employs TRBV2 and TRBJ2-7, with D possibly TRBD2 on 6 matching bases. The CDR3 consists of 13 residues. Germline values: CDR1 SNHLY, CDR2 FYNNEI. Trimming cost V 5 bases and J 3 bases, with 11 bases left between them. The CDR3 loop reads CASSRGLIYEQYF. The CDR3, as DNA: TGTGCCAGCAGTAGGGGACTGATCTACGAGCAGTACTTC.

The rearrangement joins TRBV13 to TRBJ2-7, with D perhaps matching TRBD2 (6 bases). The CDR3 totals 16 residues. The V end lost 0 bases, the J end lost 0 bases, and 12 bases lay between the germline ends. CDR1 is PRHDT and CDR2 is FYEKMQ in the germline V gene (reference sequence). CDR3 DNA sequence: TGTGCCAGCAGCTTAGGCCTACGCGGGAACTCCTACGAGCAGTACTTC. It encodes CASSLGLRGNSYEQYF.

The gene calls are TRBV25-1 and TRBJ2-1; 8 bases are shared with TRBD2. Per the germline V gene, CDR1 is MGHDK and CDR2 is SYGVNS. V lost 3 bases to trimming and J lost 8 bases; unmatched junction nucleotides: 6. The CDR3 is made up of 14 amino acids. The CDR3 nucleotides read TGTGCCAGCAGTGAGGTACGGGGGGGCGATGAGCAGTTCTTC. Its translation: CASSEVRGGDEQFF. Variable domain in full (rest from reference TRBV25-1 and TRBJ2-1): EADIYQTPRYLVIGTGKKITLECSQTMGHDKMYWYQQDPGMELHLIHYSYGVNSTEKGDLSSESTVSRIRTEHFPLTLESARPSHTSQYLCASSEVRGGDEQFFGPGTRLTVL.

The rearrangement uses TRBV7-9 and TRBJ2-1; D is possibly TRBD2 (7 bases). Trimming removed 4 bases from V and 8 bases from J, with 15 bases in between. This CDR3 comprises 14 residues. CDR1 is SEHNR and CDR2 is FQNEAQ in the germline V gene (reference sequence). This CDR3 is CASSWTRGKDEQFF. CDR3 nucleotide sequence: TGTGCCAGCAGCTGGACTAGGGGGAAGGATGAGCAGTTCTTC. Full variable domain (remainder filled in from reference TRBV7-9 and TRBJ2-1): DTGVSQNPRHKITKRGQNVTFRCDPISEHNRLYWYRQTLGQGPEFLTYFQNEAQLEKSRLLSDRFSAERPKGSFSTLEIQRTEQGDSAMYLCASSWTRGKDEQFFGPGTRLTVL.

This chain links TRBV7-3 with TRBJ2-5; D possibly corresponds to TRBD1 (6 bases). CDR3 length equals 13 residues. The V end lost 2 bases, the J end lost 10 bases, and 14 bases lay between the germline ends. Germline V gene sequence: CDR1 SGHTA, CDR2 FQGTGA. CDR3 in amino acids: CASSLGQGKGQYF. CDR3 DNA: TGTGCCAGCAGCTTAGGGCAGGGGAAAGGCCAGTACTTC. The entire variable domain, with the rest obtained from reference TRBV7-3 and TRBJ2-5, is as follows: GAGVSQTPSNKVTEKGKYVELRCDPISGHTALYWYRQSLGQGPEFLIYFQGTGAADDSGLPNDRFFAVRPEGSVSTLKIQRTERGDSAVYLCASSLGQGKGQYFGPGTRLLVL.

This clone has only a few counts. The chain has TRBV29-1 and TRBJ2-3, with 7 bases aligning to TRBD2. Unmatched junction bases numbered 5, after V lost 6 bases and J lost 5 bases. CDR1 SQVTM and CDR2 ANQGSEA come from the germline V gene. CDR3 length: 12 residues. The CDR3 DNA is TGCAGCGTAGCGGGGAATATAGATACGCAGTATTTT. This sequence encodes CSVAGNIDTQYF.

The chain joins TRBV5-1 to TRBJ2-3; D might be TRBD2 (6 bases). V was trimmed by 7 bases and J by 2 bases, leaving 14 bases between them. Per the germline V gene, CDR1 is SGHRS and CDR2 is YFSETQ. The CDR3 has 14 residues. The DNA of the CDR3 is TGCGCCAGCTACTTAGCGGCCGTCACAGATACGCAGTATTTT. Translation gives CASYLAAVTDTQYF.

This chain links TRBV4-3 with TRBJ2-5, with D perhaps matching TRBD2 (5 bases). The CDR3 runs to 15 residues. V gave up 0 bases and J gave up 5 bases, with 13 bases separating them. CDR1 LGHNA and CDR2 YSLEER come from the germline V gene. CDR3 nucleotides: TGCGCCAGCAGCCAAGATCTGCGGGCCGGTGAGACCCAGTACTTC. Residues: CASSQDLRAGETQYF.

This chain connects TRBV4-3 to TRBJ2-1, with 7 nucleotides matching TRBD2. V gave up 0 bases and J gave up 3 bases; unmatched junction bases: 8. The CDR3 runs 17 residues. CDR1 is LGHNA, CDR2 YSLEER, per germline. This chain's CDR3 is CASSQDSGGGSYNEQFF. For the CDR3, the DNA is TGCGCCAGCAGCCAAGATTCTGGCGGGGGTAGCTACAATGAGCAGTTCTTC.

This chain joins TRBV28 and TRBJ2-5; the D is unclear. The tail of the sequence fits TRBJ2-7 better, so the J call may be wrong. The length of the CDR3 is 13 residues. Per the germline V gene, CDR1 is MDHEN and CDR2 is SYDVKM. CDR3 protein: CASSLHHSYEQYF. Written as DNA, the CDR3 is TGTGCCAGCAGTTTACATCACTCCTACGAGCAGTACTTC.

The chain uses TRBV7-2 and TRBJ2-1, with 12 bases identical to TRBD2. Trimming took 5 bases from V and 4 from J; bases not matched to a gene: 3. The CDR3 spans 15 residues. Germline-derived CDR1 and CDR2 are SGHTA and FQGNSA. The CDR3 region has the DNA TGTGCCAGCAGCACAGGACTAGCGGGGTACAATGAGCAGTTCTTC. It codes for CASSTGLAGYNEQFF.

This chain joins TRBV27 and TRBJ2-2, with 8 bases aligning to TRBD1. The CDR3 length is 18 residues. Germline V gene sequence: CDR1 MNHEY, CDR2 SMNVEV (reference sequence). The trim removed 5 bases at V and 7 bases at J, leaving 18 bases unmatched. CDR3 DNA sequence: TGTGCCAGCAGTCCCCGGCCAGGGGGCGCGGGGTTAGGCGGGGAGCTGTTTTTT. Translated, it gives CASSPRPGGAGLGGELFF.

The chain links TRBV5-4 to TRBJ1-5; 9 bases fit TRBD1. V lost 4 bases and J lost 7; bases outside the gene matches: 6. There are 14 residues in the CDR3. The V gene's germline CDR1 is SGHNT and CDR2 YYREEE (reference sequence). CDR3 residues: CASSTGGVGQPQHF. The CDR3 coding sequence is TGTGCCAGCAGCACAGGGGGCGTCGGACAGCCCCAGCATTTT.